The following is a T cell receptor (beta chain) sequence with its context. Its antigen remains unidentified. CDR1 MDHEN and CDR2 SYDVKM come from the germline V gene. Between the trimmed V and J ends, which lost 4 bases and 5 bases, there was a span of 9 bases. CDR3 length: 12 residues. This specimen comes from a study of OX40 agonist ivuxolimab in advanced cancers. On the study more broadly: The study gave patients intravenous ivuxolimab at 0.01 to 10 mg/kg every 2 weeks. Three patients, one with hepatocellular carcinoma and two with cutaneous melanoma, achieved partial responses.

Clones were sequenced by immunoSEQ multiplex PCR, and TCRdb holds only the in-frame ones, with some missing. The sample consists of some 100,000 clones, 80% to 90% of them appearing once. The study, taken as a whole, reports: Averaging showed that CD8+ T cells had more expanded clones than CD4+ did.

The receptor was isolated from an adult with an advanced solid tumor such as melanoma, head and neck, liver or kidney cancer. Sequencing was performed on CD4+ or CD8+ T cells sorted from blood, taken in a trial of the OX40 agonist ivuxolimab. V is TRBV28 and J is TRBJ2-7; D uncertain. The CDR3 nucleotides are TGTGCCAGCAGTTCGGGCCAGCACGAGCAGTACTTC. It yields the protein CASSSGQHEQYF.